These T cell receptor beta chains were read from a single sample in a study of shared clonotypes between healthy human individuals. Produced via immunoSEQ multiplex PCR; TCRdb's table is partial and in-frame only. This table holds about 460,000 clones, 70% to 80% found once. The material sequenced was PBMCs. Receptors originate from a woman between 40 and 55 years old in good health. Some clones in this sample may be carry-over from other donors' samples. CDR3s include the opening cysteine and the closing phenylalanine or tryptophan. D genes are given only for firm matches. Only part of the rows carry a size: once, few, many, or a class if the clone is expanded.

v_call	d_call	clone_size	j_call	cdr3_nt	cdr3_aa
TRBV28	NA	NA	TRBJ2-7	TGTGCCACCAAATTAGCTGGGCAGACAAGCTACGAGCAGTACTTC	CATKLAGQTSYEQYF
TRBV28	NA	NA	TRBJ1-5	TGTGCCAGCAGGCCACTCCGGAATGTCAATCAGCCCCAGCATTTT	CASRPLRNVNQPQHF
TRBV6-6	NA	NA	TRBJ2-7	TGTGCCAGCAGTTACTCGGGGGAGTACTACGAGCAGTACTTC	CASSYSGEYYEQYF
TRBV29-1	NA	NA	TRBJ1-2	TGCAGCGCTGGGGATCAAGCAACTAACTATGGCTACACCTTC	CSAGDQATNYGYTF
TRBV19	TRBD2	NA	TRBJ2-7	TGTGCCAGTAGTATTGGACTAGGTCGCGAGCAGTACTTC	CASSIGLGREQYF
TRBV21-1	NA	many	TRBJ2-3	TGTGCCAGCAGCAAGTATCCAGATACGCAGTATTTT	CASSKYPDTQYF
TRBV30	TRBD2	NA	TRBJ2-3	TGTGCCTGGAGTGCGCAACTAGCGGGAACCGATACGCAGTATTTT	CAWSAQLAGTDTQYF
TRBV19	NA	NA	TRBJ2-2	TGTGCCAGTAGTCTAGTGGGAGCATGGGAAACCGGGGAGCTGTTTTTT	CASSLVGAWETGELFF
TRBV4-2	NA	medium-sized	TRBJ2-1	TGTGCCAGCAGCCAAGAGGCGAGCTCCTACAATGAGCAGTTCTTC	CASSQEASSYNEQFF
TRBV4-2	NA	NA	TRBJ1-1	TGTGCCAGCAGCGCGGGACGAATCAGGAACACTGAAGCTTTCTTT	CASSAGRIRNTEAFF
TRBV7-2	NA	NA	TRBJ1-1	TGTGCCAGCAGCTTAATTCGAACCGAGAGCGTGAACACTGAAGCTTTCTTT	CASSLIRTESVNTEAFF
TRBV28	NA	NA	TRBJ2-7	TGTGCCAGCAGTTTTGCGGGACAAAACAAATACGAGCAGTACTTC	CASSFAGQNKYEQYF
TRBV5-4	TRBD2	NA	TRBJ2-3	TGTGCCAGCAGCTTAGGACTAGCGGGAGCAGATACGCAGTATTTT	CASSLGLAGADTQYF
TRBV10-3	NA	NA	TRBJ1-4	TGTGCCATCAGTGACGGGGTTAGTGAAAAACTGTTTTTT	CAISDGVSEKLFF
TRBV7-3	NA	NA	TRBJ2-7	TGTGCCAGCAGCTTAGGTTTTGGCGCACCCTACGAGCAGTACTTC	CASSLGFGAPYEQYF
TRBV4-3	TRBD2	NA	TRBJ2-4	TGCGCCAGCAGCCAAGAGCGTCCCGGAGGGAGGGGCGACATTCAGTACTTC	CASSQERPGGRGDIQYF
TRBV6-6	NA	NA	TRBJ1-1	TGTGCCAGCGGACAGCAGCCGAACACTGAAGCTTTCTTT	CASGQQPNTEAFF
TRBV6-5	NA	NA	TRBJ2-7	TGTGCCAGCAGTTACAGGGGGAGTTCGGACGAGCAGTACTTC	CASSYRGSSDEQYF
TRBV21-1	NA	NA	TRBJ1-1	TGTGCCAGCAGCAAATTAAGGCGTGAAGCTTTCTTT	CASSKLRREAFF
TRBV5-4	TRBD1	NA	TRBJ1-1	TGTGCCAGCAGCAATCCGGGACAGCAGAACACTGAAGCTTTCTTT	CASSNPGQQNTEAFF
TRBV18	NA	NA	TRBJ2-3	TGTGCCAGCTCCCCAAATCCAGGGGCTAGCACAGATACGCAGTATTTT	CASSPNPGASTDTQYF
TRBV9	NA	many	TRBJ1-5	TGTGCCAGCAGCCCCACGGCGAACGACCTTCGGCCCCAGCATTTT	CASSPTANDLRPQHF
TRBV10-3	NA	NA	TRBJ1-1	TGTGCCATCAGGAAGAACAGGGAGTCGGGCACTGAAGCTTTCTTT	CAIRKNRESGTEAFF
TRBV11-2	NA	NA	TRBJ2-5	TGTGCCAGCAGCTTAGTGGTAGCAGAGACCCAGTACTTC	CASSLVVAETQYF
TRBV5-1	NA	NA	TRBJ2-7	TGCGCCAGCAGCGCGGACACGGTCCAGTACGAGCAGTACTTC	CASSADTVQYEQYF
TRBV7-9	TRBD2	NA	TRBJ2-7	TGTGCCAGCAGAACCGGGACTAGCGACTACGAGCAGTACTTC	CASRTGTSDYEQYF
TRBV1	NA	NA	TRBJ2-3	TGCACCAGCAGCCAAACCCCGGGACTAAGCCTTCCGGGGGCAGATACGCAGTATTTT	CTSSQTPGLSLPGADTQYF
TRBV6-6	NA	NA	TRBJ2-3	TGTGCCAGCAGTTACTCAGGGGGAGCAGATACGCAGTATTTT	CASSYSGGADTQYF
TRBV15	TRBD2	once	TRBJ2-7	TGTGCCACCAGCCCCAAGGGTAGCGGGAGGGGCGAGCAGTACTTC	CATSPKGSGRGEQYF
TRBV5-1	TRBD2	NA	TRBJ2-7	TGCGCCAGCAGCGAGGGACTAGCGGGATACGAGCAGTACTTC	CASSEGLAGYEQYF
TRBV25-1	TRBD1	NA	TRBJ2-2	TGTGCCAGCCCTGGGCCGACAGGGAAAAGGAGGACCGGGGAGCTGTTTTTT	CASPGPTGKRRTGELFF
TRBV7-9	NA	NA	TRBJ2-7	TGTGCCAGCAGCCCGCTTAGCTCCTACGAGCAGTACTTC	CASSPLSSYEQYF
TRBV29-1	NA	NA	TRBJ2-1	TGCAGCGTTGGTCGGAATGAGCAGTTCTTC	CSVGRNEQFF
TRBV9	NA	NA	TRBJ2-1	TGTGCCAGCAGCGTAGGTATCCGGGAGAGATACAATGAGCAGTTCTTC	CASSVGIRERYNEQFF
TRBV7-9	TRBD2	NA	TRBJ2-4	TGTGCCAGCAGCCCGGGACTAGCGGGGTCAATCTCCTTCTTC	CASSPGLAGSISFF
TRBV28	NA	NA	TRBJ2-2	TGTGCCAGCAGTTCAAGGTGGGGGTCCGGCGGGGAGCTGTTTTTT	CASSSRWGSGGELFF
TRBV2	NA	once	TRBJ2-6	TGTGCCAGCAGCCGACAGGTCTCTGGGGCCAACGTCCTGACTTTC	CASSRQVSGANVLTF
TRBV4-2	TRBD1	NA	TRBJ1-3	TGTGCCAGCAGCCAAGATAGTAACAGGGGCCCTGGAAACACCATATATTTT	CASSQDSNRGPGNTIYF
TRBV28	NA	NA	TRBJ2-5	TGTGCCAGCATGCTAGGGGATGAGACCCAGTACTTC	CASMLGDETQYF
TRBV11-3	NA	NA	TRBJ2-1	TGTGCCAGCAGCTTAGACGGGGATGGGGTCAATGAGCAGTTCTTC	CASSLDGDGVNEQFF
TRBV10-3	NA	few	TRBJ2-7	TGTGCCATCAGCGCTAGCGATCCCGAGCAGTACTTC	CAISASDPEQYF
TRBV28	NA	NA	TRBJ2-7	TGTGCCAGCAGTTCACAGGCTCGCTACGAGCAGTACTTC	CASSSQARYEQYF
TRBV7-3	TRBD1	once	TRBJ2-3	TGTGCCAGCAGCCAACCCGGGACAGGGACAGATACGCAGTATTTT	CASSQPGTGTDTQYF
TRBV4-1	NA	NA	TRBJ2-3	TGCGCCAGCAGCCAACGGGCAGAGAGCACAGATACGCAGTATTTT	CASSQRAESTDTQYF
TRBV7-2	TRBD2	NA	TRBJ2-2	TGTGCCAGCAGCAGGGGACTAGCGGGAGGGTTCGACGGGGAGCTGTTTTTT	CASSRGLAGGFDGELFF
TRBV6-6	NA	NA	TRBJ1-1	TGTGCCAGCAGCCCTACAGAGCCGAGCACTGAAGCTTTCTTT	CASSPTEPSTEAFF